The 11 T cell receptor beta chains below all came from one sample that was sequenced in a study of blood T cells in healthy people across ages. A second roughly 7 to 12 cycle PCR used barcoded and J-beta primers. TCRdb reprocessed the 5' RACE reads with MiXCR, giving one entry per CDR3 protein. This repertoire shows 1,500,000 or so distinct CDR3 sequences, roughly 43% found once; its top ten account for about 4.1%. Sequencing was performed on blood. Receptor source: a young woman in good health.

This chain links TRBV29-1 with TRBJ2-7; 10 bases match TRBD2. The CDR3 sequence is 15 residues long. The germline V gene has CDR1 SQVTM and CDR2 ANQGSEA. The ends lost 3 bases at V and 0 bases at J; junction bases unmatched: 5. CDR3 DNA: TGCAGCGTTGAGATGACTAGCGGGCGCTCCTACGAGCAGTACTTC. Translation gives CSVEMTSGRSYEQYF.

This chain uses TRBV20-1 with TRBJ1-1; TRBD1 agrees at 8 bases. The germline CDR1 and CDR2 sequences are DFQATT and SNEGSKA (reference sequence). V trimming: 6 bases; J trimming: 6 bases; junction bases outside the gene matches: 21. This CDR3 is 17 amino acids long. CDR3 nucleotide sequence: TGCAGTGCATCTTCGCAGGGGGCGCCCCAGGTAGGCGCTGAAGCTTTCTTT. Amino acids: CSASSQGAPQVGAEAFF.

The sample holds a few counts of this clonotype. The V and J genes are TRBV6-6 and TRBJ2-7, with a weak D call TRBD1 (6 bases). Trimming took 2 bases from V and 0 from J, leaving 14 bases between them. This CDR3 is built from 16 residues. Germline assignment: CDR1 MNHNY and CDR2 SVGAGI (reference sequence). The CDR3 loop is CASSYLQGFYSYEQYF. The CDR3 DNA follows: TGTGCCAGCAGTTACCTCCAGGGGTTCTACTCCTACGAGCAGTACTTC.

The chain employs TRBV11-2 and TRBJ1-6; D uncertain. Germline V gene data show CDR1 as SGHAT and CDR2 as FQNNGV. V dropped 0 bases and J dropped 7 bases, with 7 bases sitting between them. The CDR3 is 14 amino acids. As DNA, the CDR3 is TGTGCCAGCAGCTTAGAACGGCCAAATTCACCCCTCCACTTT. Its translation: CASSLERPNSPLHF.

The rearrangement joins TRBV7-9 to TRBJ1-4; possibly TRBD1 for D (5 bases). Trimming cost V 6 bases and J 7 bases, with 12 bases left between them. The V gene's germline CDR1 is SEHNR and CDR2 FQNEAQ (reference sequence). The CDR3 covers 13 residues. CDR3 coding DNA: TGTGCCAGCAGGACCGGGACTGCTGAAAAACTGTTTTTT. It codes for CASRTGTAEKLFF.

Worth noting for this clonotype: A junction boundary mismatches the germline segment, possibly from a read error. V is TRBV6-1 and J is TRBJ2-7, with no clear D. CDR1 is MNHNS and CDR2 is SASEGT in the germline V gene. The length of the CDR3 is 15 residues. CDR3 sequence reads: CASSEVGLSSYKQYF. As DNA, the CDR3 is TGTGCCAGCAGTGAAGTGGGCCTCAGCTCCTACAAGCAGTACTTC.

The chain combines TRBV9 with TRBJ2-1; D perhaps matches TRBD2 (6 bases). The J call is in doubt because the DNA end fits TRBJ2-7 better. This CDR3 comprises 16 residues. Germline CDR1 reads SGDLS; CDR2 reads YYNGEE. CDR3 sequence reads: CASSEVGGASYNEQYF. In nucleotides, the CDR3 is TGTGCCAGCAGTGAGGTTGGCGGGGCCTCCTACAATGAGCAGTACTTC.

The V call is TRBV7-2, the J call TRBJ2-3; D is perhaps TRBD2 (5 bases). The CDR3 runs to 14 residues. V shed 5 bases and J shed 0 bases, with 9 bases lying between them. Germline-derived CDR1 and CDR2 are SGHTA and FQGNSA. CDR3 sequence reads: CASSGRASTDTQYF. The CDR3 bases are TGTGCCAGCAGCGGGCGGGCTAGCACAGATACGCAGTATTTT.

This chain joins TRBV20-1 and TRBJ2-7, with TRBD2 matching 10 bases. This CDR3 contains 14 residues. The germline CDR1 and CDR2 sequences are DFQATT and SNEGSKA (reference sequence). V was pared by 5 bases and J by 3 bases, with 7 bases of the junction left unmatched. DNA for the CDR3: TGCAGTGCTGAGGCTAGCGGGAGAGGCTACGAGCAGTACTTC. As protein: CSAEASGRGYEQYF.

The V call is TRBV6-5, the J call TRBJ1-6; the D is unclear. Germline loops: CDR1 MNHEY, CDR2 SVGAGI. The CDR3 runs 16 residues. Trimming left V 0 bases short and J 0 bases short, with 6 bases between. CDR3: CASSYSKSSYNSPLHF. The CDR3 DNA sequence: TGTGCCAGCAGTTACTCGAAGAGCTCCTATAATTCACCCCTCCACTTT.

This clonotype was seen a few times. The chain carries TRBV7-9 and TRBJ2-1; perhaps TRBD2 as D (5 bases). This CDR3 comprises 13 residues. The ends were cut back, 9 bases at V and 8 bases at J, with 17 bases in the middle. Germline V gene sequence: CDR1 SEHNR, CDR2 FQNEAQ (reference sequence). CDR3: CASSEVLWDEQFF. The DNA for the CDR3 is TGTGCCAGTAGCGAGGTTCTTTGGGATGAGCAGTTCTTC. Filled out from reference TRBV7-9 and TRBJ2-1, the complete variable domain reads DTGVSQNPRHKITKRGQNVTFRCDPISEHNRLYWYRQTLGQGPEFLTYFQNEAQLEKSRLLSDRFSAERPKGSFSTLEIQRTEQGDSAMYLCASSEVLWDEQFFGPGTRLTVL.